This is a list of T cell receptor beta chains from one sample in a study of CD8+ T cells in alopecia areata. Using immunoSEQ multiplex PCR, the repertoire was profiled, and TCRdb retains in-frame clones only, with some absent. The table includes roughly 120,000 clones, 30% to 40% detected once. The sample comprised CD4+ T cells sorted from blood. The receptors were sampled from a human donor with alopecia areata. Each CDR3 is given with its conserved first and last residue. Fields, in order: CDR3 protein, CDR3 DNA, V gene, D gene, clone size, CDR3 length, J gene. D genes are given only for firm matches. Part of the rows lack a size; the others show once, few, many or a class for expanded clones.

CSVDRASGIPDTQYF,TGCAGCGTTGATCGGGCTAGCGGCATACCAGATACGCAGTATTTT,TRBV29-1,TRBD2,.,15,TRBJ2-3
CASSPQGQDEQYF,TGTGCCAGCTCACCACAAGGACAAGACGAGCAGTACTTC,TRBV18,.,few,13,TRBJ2-7
CAWSPDEF,TGTGCCTGGAGCCCGGACGAGTTC,TRBV30,.,.,8,TRBJ1-2
CASSYHGQNYGYTF,TGTGCCAGCAGTTACCATGGACAGAACTATGGCTACACCTTC,TRBV6-5,.,once,14,TRBJ1-2
CASSLRTSGDYEQYF,TGCGCCAGCAGCCTTCGGACTAGCGGGGACTACGAGCAGTACTTC,TRBV23-1,TRBD2,.,15,TRBJ2-7
CASSEGDSYGYTF,TGTGCCAGCAGTGAAGGGGACAGCTATGGCTACACCTTC,TRBV2,TRBD1,.,13,TRBJ1-2
CASSIVTSGSNEQFF,TGTGCCAGTAGTATAGTTACTAGCGGGAGCAATGAGCAGTTCTTC,TRBV19,TRBD2,few,15,TRBJ2-1
CASSPGQGTPDTQYF,TGTGCCAGCTCGCCGGGACAGGGGACCCCAGATACGCAGTATTTT,TRBV18,TRBD1,.,15,TRBJ2-3
CASSLGQGSTDTQYF,TGTGCCAGCAGCTTAGGACAGGGTAGCACAGATACGCAGTATTTT,TRBV7-3,TRBD1,.,15,TRBJ2-3
CATSSRNEKLFF,TGTGCCACCAGTAGCAGGAATGAAAAACTGTTTTTT,TRBV15,.,.,12,TRBJ1-4
CAWSVHEGGAQHF,TGTGCCTGGAGTGTACATGAGGGAGGGGCCCAGCATTTT,TRBV30,.,.,13,TRBJ1-5
CASSEDRVYEQYF,TGTGCCAGCAGTGAGGACAGGGTCTACGAGCAGTACTTC,TRBV2,TRBD1,.,13,TRBJ2-7
CASSVDGAGGPLREQFF,TGTGCCAGCAGCGTAGACGGAGCGGGGGGGCCCTTACGCGAGCAGTTCTTC,TRBV9,TRBD2,.,17,TRBJ2-1
CASRDFEGQGKTEAFF,TGTGCCAGCCGCGACTTTGAAGGACAGGGAAAAACTGAAGCTTTCTTT,TRBV2,TRBD1,.,16,TRBJ1-1
CAWSKTVEQYF,TGTGCCTGGAGCAAGACCGTCGAGCAGTACTTC,TRBV30,.,.,11,TRBJ2-7
CASSLMSGRAGETQYF,TGTGCCAGCAGTTTAATGAGCGGGAGGGCTGGTGAGACCCAGTACTTC,TRBV28,TRBD2,.,16,TRBJ2-5
CSALKGAPVAEQFF,TGCAGCGCCTTGAAGGGGGCTCCTGTGGCTGAGCAGTTCTTC,TRBV29-1,TRBD1,few,14,TRBJ2-1
CASSRDVETQYF,TGTGCCAGCAGCAGGGACGTTGAGACCCAGTACTTC,TRBV7-9,.,few,12,TRBJ2-5
CASSQDPTGGLNTEAFF,TGTGCCAGCAGCCAAGATCCAACAGGGGGGTTGAACACTGAAGCTTTCTTT,TRBV14,TRBD1,few,17,TRBJ1-1
CASSLLPDQPQHF,TGCGCCAGCAGCTTACTCCCGGATCAGCCCCAGCATTTT,TRBV5-1,.,few,13,TRBJ1-5
CASSQRPGNIQYF,TGCGCCAGCAGCCAACGCCCGGGAAACATTCAGTACTTC,TRBV4-1,.,.,13,TRBJ2-4
CASSPRGTDEQYF,TGTGCCAGCTCACCAAGGGGGACCGACGAGCAGTACTTC,TRBV18,.,.,13,TRBJ2-7
CSASGQITDTQYF,TGCAGCGCTTCCGGCCAGATCACAGATACGCAGTATTTT,TRBV29-1,.,.,13,TRBJ2-3
CASSLFTGTGANVLTF,TGTGCCAGCAGTTTATTTACAGGGACTGGGGCCAACGTCCTGACTTTC,TRBV27,.,.,16,TRBJ2-6
CAWTTGSETQYF,TGTGCCTGGACGACAGGGAGTGAGACCCAGTACTTC,TRBV30,TRBD1,.,12,TRBJ2-5
CASSSGINNNEKLFF,TGTGCCAGCTCATCCGGGATAAATAACAATGAAAAACTGTTTTTT,TRBV18,.,few,15,TRBJ1-4
CASSLLGGRGSYGYTF,TGTGCCAGCAGTTTGTTAGGGGGCCGGGGGAGCTATGGCTACACCTTC,TRBV27,TRBD1,.,16,TRBJ1-2
CASSSWITGNEGETQYF,TGTGCCAGTAGCAGCTGGATCACAGGGAATGAAGGCGAGACCCAGTACTTC,TRBV7-9,.,few,17,TRBJ2-5
CASSSSWGPQDEQYF,TGTGCCAGCAGCTCCAGCTGGGGCCCCCAGGACGAGCAGTACTTC,TRBV11-2,.,once,15,TRBJ2-7
CASSQDLIRGPIPGYTF,TGCGCCAGCAGCCAAGATCTGATACGGGGACCTATCCCTGGCTACACCTTC,TRBV4-3,.,once,17,TRBJ1-2
CASSLSGQGAWETQYF,TGCGCCAGCAGCTTGAGTGGACAGGGGGCTTGGGAGACCCAGTACTTC,TRBV5-1,TRBD1,.,16,TRBJ2-5
CASSEHLDKYQETQYF,TGTGCCAGCAGCGAACACCTTGACAAGTACCAAGAGACCCAGTACTTC,TRBV14,.,many,16,TRBJ2-5
CASSLRATAGELFF,TGTGCCAGCAGCCTAAGGGCGACGGCCGGGGAGCTGTTTTTT,TRBV5-4,.,few,14,TRBJ2-2
CASQGVNSGANVLTF,TGTGCCTCTCAGGGTGTGAACTCTGGGGCCAACGTCCTGACTTTC,TRBV2,.,few,15,TRBJ2-6
CASSLRTGMSNEQFF,TGTGCCAGCAGCCTGCGGACAGGGATGAGCAATGAGCAGTTCTTC,TRBV14,TRBD1,few,15,TRBJ2-1
CASRLTGTGANEQFF,TGCGCCAGCCGCCTGACCGGGACAGGGGCTAATGAGCAGTTCTTC,TRBV5-1,TRBD1,few,15,TRBJ2-1
CASSQDPRTGAAFF,TGTGCCAGCAGCCAAGATCCCCGGACAGGGGCGGCTTTCTTT,TRBV4-2,TRBD1,.,14,TRBJ1-1
CASSPRGQSSSGANVLTF,TGCGCCAGCAGCCCCCGAGGACAGAGCTCCTCTGGGGCCAACGTCCTGACTTTC,TRBV4-3,.,.,18,TRBJ2-6
CASRLAGAYNEQFF,TGCGCCAGCAGGTTAGCGGGAGCTTACAATGAGCAGTTCTTC,TRBV5-1,TRBD2,.,14,TRBJ2-1
CASSLEGQSYNEQFF,TGCGCCAGCAGCTTGGAAGGCCAATCCTACAATGAGCAGTTCTTC,TRBV5-1,.,.,15,TRBJ2-1
CSATDGRLLSEAFF,TGCAGCGCTACCGATGGCAGGCTCTTGTCTGAAGCTTTCTTT,TRBV29-1,.,.,14,TRBJ1-1
CSFGGGLYGYTF,TGCAGCTTTGGAGGAGGGCTCTATGGCTACACCTTC,TRBV29-1,.,.,12,TRBJ1-2
CASSLIDSLYEQYF,TGTGCCAGCAGTCTTATCGACAGCCTTTACGAGCAGTACTTC,TRBV7-2,.,.,14,TRBJ2-7
CASSEPHGGEETQYF,TGTGCCAGCAGTGAACCCCACGGGGGAGAAGAGACCCAGTACTTC,TRBV25-1,.,.,15,TRBJ2-5
CASRRDSQETQYF,TGTGCCAGCAGGAGGGACAGCCAAGAGACCCAGTACTTC,TRBV5-4,TRBD1,few,13,TRBJ2-5